This T cell receptor beta chain was captured in a study of T cell repertoires in cytomegalovirus infection. At the level of the study: CMV epitopes that were recently identified and HLA-C-restricted were used alongside well-studied HLA-B-restricted ones. From public TCR beta signatures came an indication of both CMV infection and matching HLA type.

The ends lost 6 bases at V and 1 base at J; junction bases unmatched: 2. The CDR3 contains 14 residues. General study findings and limits: Carriage of CMV together with the relevant HLA was identifiable through cumulative public TCR beta family frequency. The ex vivo response was dominated by HLA-C-restricted CMV-specific TCR beta clonotypes.

TCRdb used MiXCR to reprocess the reads, holding one entry per CDR3 protein. Counted here are some 920,000 distinct CDR3 sequences, roughly a third occurring once; the ten biggest clones make up roughly an eighth. In regard to this clonotype: Its antigen is not known.

This sequence originates from a human donor in good health (CMV status not recorded). Some clones in this sample may be carry-over from other donors' samples. Here the sequenced sample was cultured CD8+ T cells from PBMCs, taken from culture after CMV antigen stimulation. The chain joins TRBV12-3 or TRBV12-4 to TRBJ1-4, with 7 bases identical to TRBD1. The CDR3 sequence: CASRRDRTNEKLFF. The CDR3, as DNA: TGTGCCAGCAGACGGGACAGAACTAATGAAAAACTGTTTTTT.